One and the same sample provided the 15 T cell receptor beta chains below, sequenced in a study of cytomegalovirus exposure and HLA in healthy donors. PCR amplification relied on 60 Vbeta primers (plus 13 Jbeta primers). Here immunoSEQ multiplex PCR was the method, and the copy in TCRdb shows in-frame clones only, minus some. Found here are some 150,000 clones, 77% of them singletons; the top ten hold 1.5% to 2%. The material sequenced was PBMCs. The receptors were gathered from a female donor in good health and CMV-seronegative.

This chain joins TRBV9 and TRBJ2-2; 9 bases are shared with TRBD2. Germline CDR1 SGDLS, CDR2 YYNGEE. V shed 0 bases, J shed 4 bases, and the junction held 4 bases outside the gene matches. The CDR3 has 16 residues. As DNA, the CDR3 is TGTGCCAGCAGCGTAGCGCGGGGGGGCAGCACCGGGGAGCTGTTTTTT. The encoded protein is CASSVARGGSTGELFF.

V and J are TRBV19 and TRBJ1-2, with 10 bases fitting TRBD1. After removal of 5 bases from V and 6 bases from J, the junction contained 9 bases not matched to a gene. The CDR3 contains 15 residues. Germline assignment: CDR1 LNHDA and CDR2 SQIVND (reference sequence). This CDR3 reads CASSPNRDRGNGYTF. The CDR3 DNA follows: TGTGCCAGTAGTCCCAACCGGGACAGGGGAAATGGCTACACCTTC.

This chain connects TRBV7-3 to TRBJ2-1; tentative D call: TRBD2 (7 bases). V lost 5 bases to trimming and J lost 10 bases, with 15 bases between them. The CDR3 covers 13 residues. Germline assignment: CDR1 SGHTA and CDR2 FQGTGA. The CDR3 DNA is TGTGCCAGCAGCCCAACGGGGGGCCAGGAGCAGTTCTTC. Translating it yields CASSPTGGQEQFF.

The V and J genes are TRBV9 and TRBJ1-1; maybe TRBD1 (5 bases). CDR3 length equals 10 residues. Per germline, CDR1 SGDLS and CDR2 YYNGEE. V lost 10 bases to trimming and J lost 4 bases, with 8 bases between them. The CDR3 region has the DNA TGTGCCGGCGGGGGCACTGAAGCTTTCTTT. Protein product: CAGGGTEAFF.

The chain couples TRBV12-5 to TRBJ1-1, with a tentative D call TRBD1 (6 bases). V was shortened by 2 bases and J by 1 base, with 11 bases between the two germline ends. Per the germline V gene, CDR1 is LGHNT and CDR2 is FRNRAP. There are 15 residues in the CDR3. The CDR3 bases are TGTGCTAGTGGTTTGCCTTTGACAGGGAACACTGAAGCTTTCTTT. It specifies CASGLPLTGNTEAFF.

This clone has a handful of counts. This rearrangement joins TRBV19 to TRBJ1-1, with D perhaps TRBD1 (6 bases). In germline, CDR1 is LNHDA, CDR2 SQIVND (reference sequence). V was shortened by 9 bases and J by 5 bases, with 19 bases between the two germline ends. CDR3 length: 14 residues. The CDR3 nucleotides read TGTGCCAGCCTGAGTGGTGGCCAGGGGACTGAAGCTTTCTTT. It specifies CASLSGGQGTEAFF.

Regarding this clone: The junction and the germline gene differ at one end; a read error may be behind it. The chain is built from TRBV6-1 and TRBJ2-1; D is perhaps TRBD1 (5 bases). The CDR3 sequence is 12 residues long. CDR1 and CDR2 from the germline V gene are MNHNS and SASEGT. The CDR3: CASSERGRDWIF. The CDR3 DNA sequence: TGTGCCAGCAGTGAAAGGGGCAGGGATTGGATCTTC.

This chain links TRBV27 with TRBJ1-2; TRBD1 matches 9 bases. Germline CDR1 and CDR2: MNHEY and SMNVEV (reference sequence). V shed 6 bases, J shed 3 bases, and the junction held 8 bases outside the gene matches. The CDR3 sequence is 15 residues long. CDR3 bases: TGTGCCAGCAGGAGGGGACAGGGATCCTACTATGGCTACACCTTC. Translating gives CASRRGQGSYYGYTF.

CDR3 coding DNA: TGTGCCAGCAGTGAGGAGGTAAACTATGGCTACACCTTC. Translated, it gives CASSEEVNYGYTF. V is TRBV6-5 and J is TRBJ1-2; D call uncertain. In germline, CDR1 is MNHEY, CDR2 SVGAGI. Trimming removed 5 bases from V and 2 bases from J, with 9 bases in between. The CDR3 is 13 residues long.

The V and J genes are TRBV6-5 and TRBJ2-1, with D tentatively TRBD2 (6 bases). The germline V gene encodes CDR1 MNHEY and CDR2 SVGAGI. The CDR3 consists of 14 residues. Trimming took off 2 bases at V and 7 bases at J, with 12 bases between the two ends. CDR3 sequence: CASSYGVGRNEQFF. CDR3 DNA sequence: TGTGCCAGCAGTTACGGGGTGGGGAGGAATGAGCAGTTCTTC.

CDR3 nucleotides: TGTGCCTCCCGAGGTCTAGCGGGAGGCGGAAGGGCCCAGTACTTC. Its translation: CASRGLAGGGRAQYF. This chain uses TRBV30 with TRBJ2-5; 11 nucleotides line up with TRBD2. The junction had 16 bases not matched to a gene; V was cut back by 7 bases and J by 9 bases. Germline values: CDR1 GTSNPN, CDR2 SVGIG (reference sequence). The CDR3 spans 15 residues.

This clone was seen a handful of times. This chain uses TRBV18 with TRBJ1-1, with D possibly TRBD1 on 5 matching bases. This CDR3 region has 13 residues. Germline V gene data show CDR1 as KGHSH and CDR2 as LQKENI. Trimming removed 5 bases from V and 1 base from J, with 8 bases in between. CDR3 residues: CASSEGQNTEAFF. CDR3 nucleotide sequence: TGTGCCAGCTCAGAAGGACAGAACACTGAAGCTTTCTTT.

The chain couples TRBV11-2 to TRBJ1-1; the D is unclear. Trimming shortened V by 3 bases and J by 1 base, and 6 bases separated the two germline ends. The CDR3 sequence is 13 residues long. Germline V CDR1 and CDR2: SGHAT, FQNNGV. CDR3 in DNA: TGTGCCAGCAGCTTGGACTCGAACACTGAAGCTTTCTTT. As protein: CASSLDSNTEAFF.

This clone was detected only a few times. J is TRBJ1-5 and V is TRBV5-6; D unclear. Germline CDR1 is SGHDT and CDR2 is YYEEEE. The length of the CDR3 is 15 residues. Between the trimmed V and J ends, which lost 1 base and 0 bases, there was a span of 8 bases. The chain's CDR3 is CASSLRGNSNQPQHF. CDR3 bases: TGTGCCAGCAGCTTGAGAGGTAATAGCAATCAGCCCCAGCATTTT.

The chain combines TRBV7-6 with TRBJ2-2; 10 bases line up with TRBD1. The germline CDR1 and CDR2 sequences are SGHVS and FNYEAQ. The CDR3 totals 19 residues. J lost 2 bases, V lost 4 bases, and 13 bases had no gene match. CDR3 sequence: CASSSIPPGTGDNTGELFF. In nucleotides, the CDR3 is TGTGCCAGCAGCTCGATACCACCCGGGACAGGGGATAACACCGGGGAGCTGTTTTTT.